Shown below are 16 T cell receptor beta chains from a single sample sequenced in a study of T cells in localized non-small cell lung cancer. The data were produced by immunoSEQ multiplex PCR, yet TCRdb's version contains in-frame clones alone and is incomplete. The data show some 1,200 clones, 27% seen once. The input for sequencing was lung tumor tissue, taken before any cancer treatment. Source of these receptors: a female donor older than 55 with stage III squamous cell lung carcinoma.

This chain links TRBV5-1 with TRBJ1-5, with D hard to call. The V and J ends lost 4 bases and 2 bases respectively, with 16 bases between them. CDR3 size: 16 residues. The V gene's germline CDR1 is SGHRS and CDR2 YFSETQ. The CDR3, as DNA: TGCGCCAGCAGCCGCAACCCTCTCGGAGGCAATCAGCCCCAGCATTTT. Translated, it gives CASSRNPLGGNQPQHF.

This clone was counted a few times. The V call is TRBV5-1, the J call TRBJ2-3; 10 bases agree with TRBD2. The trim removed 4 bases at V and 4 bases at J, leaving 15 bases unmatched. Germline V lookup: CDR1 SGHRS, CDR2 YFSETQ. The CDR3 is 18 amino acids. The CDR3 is CASSLIPPSGGAADTQYF. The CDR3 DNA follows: TGCGCCAGCAGCCTTATCCCCCCCAGCGGGGGGGCGGCAGATACGCAGTATTTT. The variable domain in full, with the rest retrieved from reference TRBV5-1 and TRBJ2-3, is KAGVTQTPRYLIKTRGQQVTLSCSPISGHRSVSWYQQTPGQGLQFLFEYFSETQRNKGNFPGRFSGRQFSNSRSEMNVSTLELGDSALYLCASSLIPPSGGAADTQYFGPGTRLTVL.

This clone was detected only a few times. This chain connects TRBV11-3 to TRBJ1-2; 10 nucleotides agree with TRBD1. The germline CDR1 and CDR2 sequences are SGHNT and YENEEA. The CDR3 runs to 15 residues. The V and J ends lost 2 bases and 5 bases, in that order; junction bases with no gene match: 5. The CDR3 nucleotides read TGTGCCAGCAGCTTAAAGGGACAGGGGCCATATGGCTACACCTTC. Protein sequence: CASSLKGQGPYGYTF.

CDR3 region: CASKIQQTVYEQYF. CDR3 in DNA: TGTGCCAGCAAAATACAACAGACAGTCTACGAGCAGTACTTC. The chain joins TRBV9 to TRBJ2-7, with a weak D call TRBD1 (5 bases). Trimming stripped 6 bases from V and 3 bases from J, with 16 bases between. Germline V gene lookup returns CDR1 SGDLS and CDR2 YYNGEE. CDR3 length equals 14 residues. The variable domain in full, with the rest retrieved from reference TRBV9 and TRBJ2-7, is DSGVTQTPKHLITATGQRVTLRCSPRSGDLSVYWYQQSLDQGLQFLIQYYNGEERAKGNILERFSAQQFPDLHSELNLSSLELGDSALYFCASKIQQTVYEQYFGPGTRLTVT.

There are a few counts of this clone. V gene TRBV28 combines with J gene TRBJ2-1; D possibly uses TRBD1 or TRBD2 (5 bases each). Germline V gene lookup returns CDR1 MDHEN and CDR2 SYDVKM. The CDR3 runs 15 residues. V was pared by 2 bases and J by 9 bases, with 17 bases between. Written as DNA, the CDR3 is TGTGCCAGCAGTTTACGGGACCAACTCCTGGCTGAGCAGTTCTTC. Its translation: CASSLRDQLLAEQFF.

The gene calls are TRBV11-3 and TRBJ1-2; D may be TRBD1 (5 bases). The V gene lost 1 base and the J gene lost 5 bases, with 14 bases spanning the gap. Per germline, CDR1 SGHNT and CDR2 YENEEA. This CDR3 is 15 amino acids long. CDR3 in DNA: TGTGCCAGCAGCTTAGTGTTGGGGGACTCTTATGGCTACACCTTC. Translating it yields CASSLVLGDSYGYTF.

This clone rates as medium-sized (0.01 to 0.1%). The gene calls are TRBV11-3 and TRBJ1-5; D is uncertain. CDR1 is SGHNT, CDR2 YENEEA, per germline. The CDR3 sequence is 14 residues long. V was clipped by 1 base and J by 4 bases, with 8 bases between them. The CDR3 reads CASSLVAENQPQHF. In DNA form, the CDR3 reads TGTGCCAGCAGCTTAGTTGCGGAGAATCAGCCCCAGCATTTT. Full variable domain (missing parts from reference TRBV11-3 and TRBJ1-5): EAGVVQSPRYKIIEKKQPVAFWCNPISGHNTLYWYLQNLGQGPELLIRYENEEAVDDSQLPKDRFSAERLKGVDSTLKIQPAELGDSAVYLCASSLVAENQPQHFGDGTRLSIL.

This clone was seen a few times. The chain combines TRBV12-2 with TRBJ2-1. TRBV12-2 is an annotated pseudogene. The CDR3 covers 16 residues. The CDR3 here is CAILMGFDVSTNEQFF. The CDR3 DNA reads TGTGCCATCCTTATGGGGTTTGACGTCTCGACGAATGAGCAGTTCTTC.

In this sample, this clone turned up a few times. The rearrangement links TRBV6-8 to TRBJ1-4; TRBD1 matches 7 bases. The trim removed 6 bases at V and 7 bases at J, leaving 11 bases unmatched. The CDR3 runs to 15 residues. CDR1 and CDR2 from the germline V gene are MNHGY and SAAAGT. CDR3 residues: CASRVGQAVGEKLFF. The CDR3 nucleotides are TGTGCCAGCAGAGTCGGACAGGCGGTCGGTGAAAAACTGTTTTTT.

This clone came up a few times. This CDR3 reads CASKDRSSYNEQFF. CDR3 in DNA: TGTGCCAGTAAGGACCGGAGCTCCTACAATGAGCAGTTCTTC. The chain is built from TRBV19 and TRBJ2-1; D unclear. The CDR3 spans 14 residues. Germline CDR1 and CDR2: LNHDA and SQIVND (reference sequence). V was cut by 7 bases and J by 0 bases, with 10 bases left in between.

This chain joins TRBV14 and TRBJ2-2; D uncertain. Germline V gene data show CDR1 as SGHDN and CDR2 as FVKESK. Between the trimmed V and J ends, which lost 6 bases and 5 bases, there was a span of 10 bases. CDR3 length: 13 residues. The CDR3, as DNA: TGTGCCAGCAGTTTGGTGACAACCGGGGAGCTGTTTTTT. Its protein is CASSLVTTGELFF. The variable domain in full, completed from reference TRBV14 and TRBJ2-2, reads EAGVTQFPSHSVIEKGQTVTLRCDPISGHDNLYWYRRVMGKEIKFLLHFVKESKQDESGMPNNRFLAERTGGTYSTLKVQPAELEDSGVYFCASSLVTTGELFFGEGSRLTVL.

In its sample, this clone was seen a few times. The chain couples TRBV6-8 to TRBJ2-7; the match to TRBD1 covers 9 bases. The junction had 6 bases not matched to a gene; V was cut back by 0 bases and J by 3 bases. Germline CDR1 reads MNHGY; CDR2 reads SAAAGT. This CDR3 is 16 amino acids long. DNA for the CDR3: TGTGCCAGCAGTTACTCGTCCGGGACAGGGTTCTACGAGCAGTACTTC. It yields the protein CASSYSSGTGFYEQYF.

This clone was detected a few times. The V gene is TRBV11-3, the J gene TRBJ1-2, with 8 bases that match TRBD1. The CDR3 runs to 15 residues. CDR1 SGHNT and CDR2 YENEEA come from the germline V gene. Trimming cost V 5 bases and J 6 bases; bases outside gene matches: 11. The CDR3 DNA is TGTGCCAGCAGCCCGTCCCGGGACAGGTTCGATGGCTACACCTTC. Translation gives CASSPSRDRFDGYTF.

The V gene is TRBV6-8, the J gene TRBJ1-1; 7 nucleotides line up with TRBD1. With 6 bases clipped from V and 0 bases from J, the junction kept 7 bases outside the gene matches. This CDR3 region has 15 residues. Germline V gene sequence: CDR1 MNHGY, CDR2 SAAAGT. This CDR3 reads CASSRGQHMNTEAFF. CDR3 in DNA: TGTGCCAGCAGCCGGGGACAGCACATGAACACTGAAGCTTTCTTT.

The CDR3 region has the DNA TGTGCCAGCAGCTTGTGGGGCAGGGGGCTAGGGACTGAAGCTTTCTTT. It translates to CASSLWGRGLGTEAFF. The chain is built from TRBV6-8 and TRBJ1-1; 8 bases agree with TRBD1. The CDR3 is made up of 16 amino acids. J was trimmed by 5 bases and V by 6 bases; bases with no gene match: 14. Germline V gene sequence: CDR1 MNHGY, CDR2 SAAAGT.

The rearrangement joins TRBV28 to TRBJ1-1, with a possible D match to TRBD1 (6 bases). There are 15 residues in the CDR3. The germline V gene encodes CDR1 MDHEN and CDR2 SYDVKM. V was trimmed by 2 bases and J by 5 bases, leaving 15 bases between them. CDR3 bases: TGTGCCAGCAGTTTAATGGGGGCCCAAGGTACTGAAGCTTTCTTT. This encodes CASSLMGAQGTEAFF.